This T cell receptor (beta chain) was identified during a study of T-cell memory formation after mild COVID-19. Study background: TCR clusters showed largely donor specificity.

MiXCR was run by TCRdb on the 5' RACE reads, yielding one entry per CDR3 protein. This table has roughly 560,000 distinct CDR3 sequences, around 20% appearing once. There are a few counts of this clonotype. The specimen sequenced was PBMCs or a T cell subset sorted from them (not recorded which). The TCR comes from an adult woman who had mild COVID-19 (a few samples of this study predate the infection). Cell type and time point are not known.

In nucleotides, the CDR3 is TGTGCCACCAGCAGACCCCTTGGAGGGACTAGCGGGAGAAGGGGAGCCAAAAACATTCAGTACTTC. It specifies CATSRPLGGTSGRRGAKNIQYF. This rearrangement joins TRBV15 to TRBJ2-4; 14 positions agree with TRBD2. V lost 2 bases to trimming and J lost 0 bases; unmatched junction nucleotides: 15. The CDR3 covers 22 residues. Germline V gene sequence: CDR1 LNHNV, CDR2 YYDKDF (reference sequence).